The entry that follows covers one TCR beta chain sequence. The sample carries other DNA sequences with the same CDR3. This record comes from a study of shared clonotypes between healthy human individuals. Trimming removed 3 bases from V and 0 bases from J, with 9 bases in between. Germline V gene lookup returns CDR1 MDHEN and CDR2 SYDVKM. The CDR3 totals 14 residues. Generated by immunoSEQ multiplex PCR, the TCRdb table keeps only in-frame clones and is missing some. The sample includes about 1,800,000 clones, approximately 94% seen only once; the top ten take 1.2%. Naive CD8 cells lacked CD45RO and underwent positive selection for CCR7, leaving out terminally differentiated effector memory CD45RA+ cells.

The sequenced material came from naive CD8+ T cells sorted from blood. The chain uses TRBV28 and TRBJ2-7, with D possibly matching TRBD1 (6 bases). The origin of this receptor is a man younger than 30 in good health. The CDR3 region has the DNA TGTGCCAGCAGTTTGGGGGCAGGCTCCTACGAGCAGTACTTC. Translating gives CASSLGAGSYEQYF. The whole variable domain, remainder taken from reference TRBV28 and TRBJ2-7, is DVKVTQSSRYLVKRTGEKVFLECVQDMDHENMFWYRQDPGLGLRLIYFSYDVKMKEKGDIPEGYSVSREKKERFSLILESASTNQTSMYLCASSLGAGSYEQYFGPGTRLTVT.